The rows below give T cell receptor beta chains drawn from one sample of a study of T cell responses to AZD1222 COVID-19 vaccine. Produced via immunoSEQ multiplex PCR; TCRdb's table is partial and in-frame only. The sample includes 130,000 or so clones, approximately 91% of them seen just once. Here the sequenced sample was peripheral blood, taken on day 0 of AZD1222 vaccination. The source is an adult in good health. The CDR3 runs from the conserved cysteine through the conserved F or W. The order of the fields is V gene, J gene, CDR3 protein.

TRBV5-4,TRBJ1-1,CASSPGGHKNTEAFF
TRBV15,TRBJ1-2,CATSRDHRGHDNGYTF
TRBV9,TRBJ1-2,CASSPGQGYNYGYTF
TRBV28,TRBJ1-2,CASSALVYGYTF
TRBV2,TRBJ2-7,CASSDLTEQVEQYF
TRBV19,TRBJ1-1,CASSIAQGTEAFF
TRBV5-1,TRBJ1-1,CASSTGVWGQTEAFF
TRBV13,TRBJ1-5,CASSSRKGASNQPQHF
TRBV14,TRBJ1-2,CASSQDMTRGLGGYTF
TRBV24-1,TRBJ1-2,CATSGPGRDYGYTF
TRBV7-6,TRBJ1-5,CASSPDGTGRGGRNQPQHF
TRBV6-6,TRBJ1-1,CASSYSIGIYTEAFF
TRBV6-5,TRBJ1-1,CASRPGAQGTTEAFF
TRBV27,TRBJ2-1,CASSLWGPGQGTNEQFF
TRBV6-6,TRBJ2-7,CASSYAQGISAYEQYF
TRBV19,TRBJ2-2,CASSIGENTGELFF
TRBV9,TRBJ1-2,CASSVASNYGYTF
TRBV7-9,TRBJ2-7,CASNTLKGEQYF
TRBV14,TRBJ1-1,CASSQVAGSDTEAFF
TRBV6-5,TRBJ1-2,CASSYSTGANYGYTF
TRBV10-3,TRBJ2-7,CAISTSYEQYF
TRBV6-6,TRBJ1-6,CASSYAGELNSPLHF
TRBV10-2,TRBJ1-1,CASSLDRGDTEAFF
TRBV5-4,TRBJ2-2,CATPGLAGDTGELFF
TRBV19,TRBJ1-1,CASRAGTDEAFF
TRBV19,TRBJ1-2,CASSPSRQAYGYTF
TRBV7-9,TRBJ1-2,CASSLEVAGVYGYTF
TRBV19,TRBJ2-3,CASSRGVPSTDTQYF
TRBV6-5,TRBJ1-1,CASSYRTGWNTEAFF
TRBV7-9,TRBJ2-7,CASSLSGQTYEQYF
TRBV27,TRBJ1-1,CASSFGQGLVAFF
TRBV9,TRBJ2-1,CASSVDPLEQFF
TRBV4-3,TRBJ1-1,CASSQDRVNTEAFF
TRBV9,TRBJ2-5,CASSDRNQETQYF
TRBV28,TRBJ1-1,CASSLRGALPEAFF
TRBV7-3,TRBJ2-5,CASSNTGQTQYF
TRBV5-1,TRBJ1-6,CASSLGGAHNSPLHF
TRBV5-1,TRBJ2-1,CASSPGTGGYNEQFF
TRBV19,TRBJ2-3,CASSSGSADTQYF
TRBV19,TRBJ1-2,CASSSYREGYTF
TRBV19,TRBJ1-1,CASSYRENTEAFF
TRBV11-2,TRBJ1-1,CASRTEGGTEAFF
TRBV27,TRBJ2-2,CASSWGSNTGELFF
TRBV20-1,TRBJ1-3,CSASEARVFGNTIYF
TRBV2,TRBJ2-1,CASDQDGYNEQFF